This passage covers 30 T cell receptor beta chains from one sample sequenced in a study of blood T cell repertoires in COVID-19 (TCRdb year 2020). Receptor amplification or capture employed the immunoSEQ multiplex PCR assay. As stored in TCRdb, this immuneACCESS dataset retains in-frame rearrangements with V and J assigned. A fraction of the clones does not appear; measured against another copy, unresolved V genes explain less than half of the discrepancy, and the remainder lacks a known reason. The sample table holds hundreds of thousands of clones, of which around four fifths were seen once. The ten largest clones take up about 20% of the sample. The specimen sequenced was peripheral blood. The receptor source for this set is a man aged 30-40 years with active or convalescent COVID-19.

The V and J genes are TRBV7-8 and TRBJ1-4, with D uncertain. Trimming took 5 bases from V and 3 from J, leaving 19 bases between them. Germline V lookup: CDR1 SGHVS, CDR2 FQNEAQ. This CDR3 contains 17 residues. The DNA of the CDR3 is TGTGCCAGCAGCCCGCCGATCGGGGTAGGGCCTAATGAAAAACTGTTTTTT. Translating gives CASSPPIGVGPNEKLFF.

The gene calls are TRBV5-6 and TRBJ2-3; D possibly corresponds to TRBD1 (5 bases). CDR3 length: 15 amino acids. Germline CDR1 and CDR2: SGHDT and YYEEEE. Trimming stripped 0 bases from V and 4 bases from J, with 12 bases between. The CDR3 region is CASSLGLGRADTQYF. In nucleotides, the CDR3 is TGTGCCAGCAGCTTGGGTTTGGGGCGCGCAGATACGCAGTATTTT.

The J gene is TRBJ2-7, the V gene TRBV6-5; possible D gene TRBD2, 5 bases. This CDR3 has 15 residues. Trimming pared 5 bases from V and 2 bases from J, leaving 16 bases between. Germline V gene lookup returns CDR1 MNHEY and CDR2 SVGAGI. CDR3 coding DNA: TGTGCCAGCAGTATACTTCCGGGGTCTCCCTACGAGCAGTACTTC. Translated, it gives CASSILPGSPYEQYF.

V is TRBV18 and J is TRBJ1-1; perhaps TRBD1 as D (5 bases). The CDR3 runs 16 residues. Per the germline V gene, CDR1 is KGHSH and CDR2 is LQKENI. Trimming took off 9 bases at V and 7 bases at J, with 27 bases between the two ends. The CDR3 reads CASRPTGALSTGEAFF. CDR3 in DNA: TGTGCCAGTCGACCTACAGGTGCCCTGAGTACAGGTGAAGCTTTCTTT.

This chain uses TRBV19 with TRBJ2-1; tentative D call: TRBD1 (6 bases). Per the germline V gene, CDR1 is LNHDA and CDR2 is SQIVND (reference sequence). Trimming cost V 6 bases and J 1 base, with 10 bases left between them. CDR3 size: 14 residues. The DNA of the CDR3 is TGTGCCAGTAGGCCGGGACAATCCTACAATGAGCAGTTCTTC. It translates to CASRPGQSYNEQFF.

The V gene is TRBV5-4, the J gene TRBJ2-3, with 7 bases fitting TRBD2. The CDR3 runs 15 residues. The V segment lost 0 bases and the J segment 2 bases; nucleotides outside the gene matches: 3. Per germline, CDR1 SGHNT and CDR2 YYREEE (reference sequence). The CDR3 region has the DNA TGTGCCAGCAGCTTGGACCGGGGGGTCACAGATACGCAGTATTTT. Amino acids: CASSLDRGVTDTQYF.

The chain joins TRBV21-1 to TRBJ2-7; the table's TRBD1 call for D was not verified on the DNA. TRBV21-1 is tagged as a pseudogene. The CDR3 runs to 15 residues. The CDR3 region is CASRKGRDMLYEQYF. DNA of the CDR3: TGTGCCAGCAGAAAAGGTCGGGACATGCTCTACGAGCAGTACTTC.

The chain recombines TRBV21-1 with TRBJ2-7; the D segment call TRBD1 is taken from the table without a DNA check. TRBV21-1 is an annotated pseudogene. The CDR3 is 17 residues long. The CDR3 loop reads CASSKRRAGTGYTEQYF. CDR3 in DNA: TGTGCCAGCAGCAAGAGAAGGGCCGGGACAGGGTATACAGAGCAGTACTTC.

This rearrangement joins TRBV4-1 to TRBJ1-2, with TRBD1 matching 7 bases. The ends lost 1 base at V and 4 bases at J; junction bases unmatched: 3. Germline V gene sequence: CDR1 MGHRA, CDR2 YSYEKL. This CDR3 is built from 14 residues. The CDR3 region is CASSQGTGPYGYTF. The DNA for the CDR3 is TGCGCCAGCAGCCAAGGGACAGGCCCCTATGGCTACACCTTC.

The rearrangement joins TRBV6-2 or TRBV6-3 to TRBJ1-1; 7 bases align to TRBD1. This CDR3 has 14 amino acids. CDR1 and CDR2 (germline): MNHEY, SVGEGT. With 7 bases clipped from V and 5 bases from J, the junction kept 10 bases outside the gene matches. The CDR3 sequence: CASNPTTGWTEAFF. For the CDR3, the DNA is TGTGCCAGCAACCCTACGACAGGGTGGACTGAAGCTTTCTTT.

This chain joins TRBV10-2 and TRBJ2-3, with a possible D match to TRBD2 (5 bases). The CDR3 covers 15 residues. V was shortened by 6 bases and J by 3 bases, with 16 bases between the two germline ends. Germline assignment: CDR1 WSHSY and CDR2 SAAADI. The CDR3 DNA follows: TGCGCCAGCAGCCAATCGGGGTACGAGACAGATACGCAGTATTTT. Protein product: CASSQSGYETDTQYF.

This clone was seen a single time. J is TRBJ1-1 and V is TRBV28; tentative D call: TRBD1 (6 bases). Germline lookup yields CDR1 MDHEN and CDR2 SYDVKM. CDR3 length: 13 residues. Trimming stripped 7 bases from V and 7 bases from J, with 16 bases between. The CDR3 DNA is TGTGCCAGCAATCAACAGGGTAAGGTTGAAGCTTTCTTT. Its translation is CASNQQGKVEAFF.

The chain carries TRBV5-1 and TRBJ2-4; the match to TRBD2 covers 8 bases. CDR3 size: 15 residues. The germline CDR1 and CDR2 sequences are SGHRS and YFSETQ. The ends lost 4 bases at V and 5 bases at J; junction bases unmatched: 8. Here the CDR3 DNA reads TGCGCCAGCAGCCCGGGAGGGGGGACGGAAAACATTCAGTACTTC. Amino acid sequence: CASSPGGGTENIQYF.

The V and J genes are TRBV7-3 and TRBJ2-5; D perhaps matches TRBD1 (5 bases). This CDR3 has 15 amino acids. Germline lookup yields CDR1 SGHTA and CDR2 FQGTGA. The germline V and J ends were trimmed by 2 bases and 5 bases, with 15 bases remaining between them. CDR3 in amino acids: CASSLGARGAETQYF. The CDR3, as DNA: TGTGCCAGCAGCTTAGGGGCCAGAGGAGCGGAGACCCAGTACTTC.

V is TRBV13 and J is TRBJ2-1; 7 positions match TRBD1. J lost 0 bases, V lost 4 bases, and 6 bases had no gene match. The CDR3 runs to 16 residues. Germline-derived CDR1 and CDR2 are PRHDT and FYEKMQ (reference sequence). In DNA, the CDR3 is TGTGCCAGCAGCTACACAGGGGTGAGCTCCTACAATGAGCAGTTCTTC. Translated: CASSYTGVSSYNEQFF.

This chain joins TRBV5-5 and TRBJ1-4; 8 bases agree with TRBD1. Germline CDR1 SGHKS, CDR2 YYEKEE (reference sequence). The trim removed 5 bases at V and 5 bases at J, leaving 8 bases unmatched. The CDR3 has 15 amino acids. The CDR3 loop is CASSHPGQENEKLFF. The CDR3, as DNA: TGTGCCAGCAGTCATCCGGGACAGGAGAATGAAAAACTGTTTTTT. Full variable domain (remainder filled in from reference TRBV5-5 and TRBJ1-4): DAGVTQSPTHLIKTRGQQVTLRCSPISGHKSVSWYQQVLGQGPQFIFQYYEKEERGRGNFPDRFSARQFPNYSSELNVNALLLGDSALYLCASSHPGQENEKLFFGSGTQLSVL.

This chain connects TRBV11-3 to TRBJ2-1, with 16 nucleotides matching TRBD2. After removal of 4 bases from V and 8 bases from J, the junction contained 5 bases not matched to a gene. Germline V gene sequence: CDR1 SGHNT, CDR2 YENEEA. This CDR3 has 16 residues. CDR3 sequence (DNA): TGTGCCAGCAGCTCGGGGACTAGCGGGGGGGTTTATGAGCAGTTCTTC. Its translation is CASSSGTSGGVYEQFF.

The rearrangement links TRBV28 to TRBJ1-6; D call uncertain. This CDR3 spans 18 amino acids. The V and J ends lost 3 bases and 0 bases respectively, with 15 bases between them. Germline V lookup: CDR1 MDHEN, CDR2 SYDVKM. The CDR3 DNA is TGTGCCAGCAGTTTCCAACCGGGCGGGAGCTCCTATAATTCACCCCTCCACTTT. This codes for CASSFQPGGSSYNSPLHF.

The CDR3 reads CASSQGDSYEQYF. DNA for the CDR3: TGTGCCAGCAGCCAAGGGGACAGCTACGAGCAGTACTTC. The chain is built from TRBV4-2 and TRBJ2-7, with 7 bases aligning to TRBD1. V shed 1 base and J 3 bases; nucleotides not matched to a gene: 0. CDR3 length equals 13 residues. CDR1 and CDR2 from the germline V gene are LGHNA and YNFKEQ.

The gene calls are TRBV28 and TRBJ2-3, with D tentatively TRBD2 (7 bases). Deletions cut 7 bases from V and 2 bases from J, with 22 bases between. Germline V gene lookup returns CDR1 MDHEN and CDR2 SYDVKM. The CDR3 covers 17 residues. The CDR3 DNA follows: TGTGCCAGCATTGGGACGGTGGGGGGGCGGGACACAGATACGCAGTATTTT. As protein: CASIGTVGGRDTDTQYF.

The chain couples TRBV19 to TRBJ1-5; D may be TRBD1 (6 bases). Trimming pared 4 bases from V and 0 bases from J, leaving 16 bases between. The CDR3 totals 17 residues. Germline loops: CDR1 LNHDA, CDR2 SQIVND (reference sequence). The CDR3 bases are TGTGCCAGTAGTAATGTAAAAACAGGGTATAGCAATCAGCCCCAGCATTTT. Residues: CASSNVKTGYSNQPQHF. Looking up the rest from reference TRBV19 and TRBJ1-5 gives the full variable domain: DGGITQSPKYLFRKEGQNVTLSCEQNLNHDAMYWYRQDPGQGLRLIYYSQIVNDFQKGDIAEGYSVSREKKESFPLTVTSAQKNPTAFYLCASSNVKTGYSNQPQHFGDGTRLSIL.

The rearrangement links TRBV28 to TRBJ2-7; D not resolved. V was clipped by 1 base and J by 5 bases, with 15 bases between them. Germline CDR1 MDHEN, CDR2 SYDVKM. The CDR3 sequence is 15 residues long. The CDR3 DNA sequence: TGTGCCAGCAGTTTATTGGGCCCCGGTGGAAACGAGCAGTACTTC. Protein: CASSLLGPGGNEQYF.

The rearrangement joins TRBV6-2 or TRBV6-3 to TRBJ1-2, with no clear D. V was cut by 3 bases and J by 8 bases, with 10 bases left in between. This CDR3 has 12 amino acids. Germline loops: CDR1 MNHEY, CDR2 SVGEGT. The CDR3 is CASSYSPRGYTF. The CDR3 nucleotides are TGTGCCAGCAGTTATTCGCCCCGGGGCTACACCTTC.

This CDR3 is CASSARTGSNQPQHF. For the CDR3, the DNA is TGTGCCAGCAGCGCAAGGACGGGAAGCAATCAGCCCCAGCATTTT. The chain has TRBV7-2 and TRBJ1-5; D call uncertain. V gave up 5 bases and J gave up 1 base, with 12 bases separating them. The germline V gene has CDR1 SGHTA and CDR2 FQGNSA. CDR3 size: 15 residues.

This clone was observed a single time. CDR3 DNA: TGTGCCAGCAGCCTGGGACAGCCAGTGGAAAAACTGTTTTTT. Protein: CASSLGQPVEKLFF. This chain uses TRBV7-9 with TRBJ1-4; 7 bases are a match to TRBD1. After removal of 5 bases from V and 8 bases from J, the junction contained 8 bases not matched to a gene. Germline V gives CDR1 SEHNR, CDR2 FQNEAQ (reference sequence). CDR3 size: 14 residues.

The chain carries TRBV4-2 and TRBJ1-1; no clear D gene. The CDR3 contains 13 residues. V lost 1 base and J lost 8, with 11 bases in between. In germline, CDR1 is LGHNA, CDR2 YNFKEQ. The CDR3 bases are TGTGCCAGCAGCCAAGTGGCACAGTACGAAGCTTTCTTT. This codes for CASSQVAQYEAFF.

This chain connects TRBV3-1 (or the pseudogene TRBV3-2) to TRBJ2-2, with 9 bases identical to TRBD2. Germline trimming cut 2 bases from V and 5 bases from J; bases unmatched to any gene: 9. The CDR3 runs to 17 residues. Germline V gene lookup returns CDR1 LGHDT and CDR2 YNNKEL (reference sequence). The CDR3 is CASSQWTAGGPTGELFF. The CDR3, as DNA: TGTGCCAGCAGCCAATGGACAGCGGGGGGCCCAACCGGGGAGCTGTTTTTT.

This clone was recorded once. V gene TRBV5-1 combines with J gene TRBJ2-1; TRBD2 agrees at 7 bases. Trimming at V came to 7 bases and at J to 7 bases, leaving 14 bases not matched to a gene. The germline CDR1 and CDR2 sequences are SGHRS and YFSETQ. This CDR3 comprises 15 residues. The CDR3 is CASQVFAGVNNEQFF. For the CDR3, the DNA is TGCGCCAGCCAAGTATTCGCGGGGGTAAATAATGAGCAGTTCTTC. Full variable domain (rest looked up from reference TRBV5-1 and TRBJ2-1): KAGVTQTPRYLIKTRGQQVTLSCSPISGHRSVSWYQQTPGQGLQFLFEYFSETQRNKGNFPGRFSGRQFSNSRSEMNVSTLELGDSALYLCASQVFAGVNNEQFFGPGTRLTVL.

The chain joins TRBV7-2 to TRBJ2-3; 8 nucleotides agree with TRBD1. V was clipped by 5 bases and J by 5 bases; unmatched bases: 15. Germline V gives CDR1 SGHTA, CDR2 FQGNSA. This CDR3 comprises 17 residues. CDR3 residues: CASSPIGSRGRGDTQYF. For the CDR3, the DNA is TGTGCCAGCAGCCCCATAGGATCCAGGGGGCGGGGAGATACGCAGTATTTT.

This chain connects TRBV19 to TRBJ2-3; TRBD2 might be the D (6 bases). Germline CDR1 is LNHDA and CDR2 is SQIVND (reference sequence). Trimming left V 2 bases short and J 3 bases short, with 9 bases between. The length of the CDR3 is 14 residues. The CDR3 nucleotides read TGTGCCAGTAGTATAAGCCTAGCGACAGATACGCAGTATTTT. Translated: CASSISLATDTQYF.